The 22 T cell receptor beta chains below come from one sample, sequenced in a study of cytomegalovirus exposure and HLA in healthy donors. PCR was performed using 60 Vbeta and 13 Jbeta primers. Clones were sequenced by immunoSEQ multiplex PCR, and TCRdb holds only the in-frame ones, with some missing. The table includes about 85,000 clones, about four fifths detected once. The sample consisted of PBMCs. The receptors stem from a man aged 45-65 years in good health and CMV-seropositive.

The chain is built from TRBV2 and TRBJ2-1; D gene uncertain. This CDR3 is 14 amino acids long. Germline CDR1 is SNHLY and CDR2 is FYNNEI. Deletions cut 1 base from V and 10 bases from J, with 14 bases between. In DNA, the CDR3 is TGTGCCAGCAGTGAAGTTTCCGGTGCTCTCGAGCAGTTCTTC. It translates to CASSEVSGALEQFF.

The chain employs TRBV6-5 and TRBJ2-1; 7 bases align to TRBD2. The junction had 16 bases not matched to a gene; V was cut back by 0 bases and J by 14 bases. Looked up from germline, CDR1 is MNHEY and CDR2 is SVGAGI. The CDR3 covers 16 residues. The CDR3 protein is CASSYSPGLAERGEFF. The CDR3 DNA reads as TGTGCCAGCAGTTACTCGCCTGGTCTAGCGGAAAGGGGCGAGTTCTTC.

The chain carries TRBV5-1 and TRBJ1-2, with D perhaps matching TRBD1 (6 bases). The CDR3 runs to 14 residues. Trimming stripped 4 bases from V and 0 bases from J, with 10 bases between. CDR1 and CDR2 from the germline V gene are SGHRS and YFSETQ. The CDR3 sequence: CASSQDSTNYGYTF. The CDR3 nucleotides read TGCGCCAGCAGCCAGGACAGCACTAACTATGGCTACACCTTC.

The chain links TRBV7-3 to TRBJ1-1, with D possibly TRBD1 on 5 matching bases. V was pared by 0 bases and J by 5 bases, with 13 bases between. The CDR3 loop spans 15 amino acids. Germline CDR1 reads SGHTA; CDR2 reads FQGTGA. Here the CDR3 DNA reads TGTGCCAGCAGCTTAACCGGGGGGTTGGGTACTGAAGCTTTCTTT. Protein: CASSLTGGLGTEAFF.

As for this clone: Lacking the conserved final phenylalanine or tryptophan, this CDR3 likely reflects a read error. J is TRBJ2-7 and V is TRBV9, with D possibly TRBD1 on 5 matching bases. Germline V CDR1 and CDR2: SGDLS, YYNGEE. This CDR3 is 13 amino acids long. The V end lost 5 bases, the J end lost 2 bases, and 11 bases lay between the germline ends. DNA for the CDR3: TGTGCCAGCAGTCCGACAGAACCCTACGAGCAGTACCTC. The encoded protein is CASSPTEPYEQYL.

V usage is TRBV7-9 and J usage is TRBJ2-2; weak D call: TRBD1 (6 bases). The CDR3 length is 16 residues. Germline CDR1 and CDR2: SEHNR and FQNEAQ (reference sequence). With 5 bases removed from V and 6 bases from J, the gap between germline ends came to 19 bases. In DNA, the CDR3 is TGTGCCAGCAGCCTCAGACAGGTGGAACGGCCCGGGGAGCTGTTTTTT. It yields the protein CASSLRQVERPGELFF.

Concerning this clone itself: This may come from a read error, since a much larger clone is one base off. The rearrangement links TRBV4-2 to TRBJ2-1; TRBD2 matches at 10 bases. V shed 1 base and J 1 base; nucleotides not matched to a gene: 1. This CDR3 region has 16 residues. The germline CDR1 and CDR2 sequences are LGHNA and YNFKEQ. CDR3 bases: TGTGCCAGCAGCCAAGGACTAGCGGGTTCCTACAATGAGCAGTTCTTC. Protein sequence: CASSQGLAGSYNEQFF.

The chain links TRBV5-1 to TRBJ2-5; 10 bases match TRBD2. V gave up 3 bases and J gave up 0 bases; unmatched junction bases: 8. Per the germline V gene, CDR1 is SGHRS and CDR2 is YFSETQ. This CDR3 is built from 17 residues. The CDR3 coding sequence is TGCGCCAGCAGCTCCCGGCTAGCGGGAGTCAACCAAGAGACCCAGTACTTC. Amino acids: CASSSRLAGVNQETQYF.

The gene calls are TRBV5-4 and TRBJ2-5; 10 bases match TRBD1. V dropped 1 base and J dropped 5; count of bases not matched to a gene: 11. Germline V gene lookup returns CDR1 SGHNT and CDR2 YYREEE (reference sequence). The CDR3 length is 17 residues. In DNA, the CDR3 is TGTGCCAGCAGCTTGTTCCCTGGGACAGGGGCATCGGAGACCCAGTACTTC. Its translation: CASSLFPGTGASETQYF.

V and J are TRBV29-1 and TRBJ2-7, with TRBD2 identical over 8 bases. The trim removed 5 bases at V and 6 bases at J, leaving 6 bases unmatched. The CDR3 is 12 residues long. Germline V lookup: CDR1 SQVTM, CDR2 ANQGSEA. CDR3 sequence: CSVTGTSGEQYF. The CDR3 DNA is TGCAGCGTTACCGGGACTAGTGGCGAGCAGTACTTC.

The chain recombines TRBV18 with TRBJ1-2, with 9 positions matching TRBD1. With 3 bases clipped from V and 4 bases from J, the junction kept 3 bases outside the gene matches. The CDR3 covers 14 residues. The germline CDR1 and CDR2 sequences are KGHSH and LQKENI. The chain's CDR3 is CASSPGQGTYGYTF. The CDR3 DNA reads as TGTGCCAGCTCACCGGGACAGGGCACCTATGGCTACACCTTC.

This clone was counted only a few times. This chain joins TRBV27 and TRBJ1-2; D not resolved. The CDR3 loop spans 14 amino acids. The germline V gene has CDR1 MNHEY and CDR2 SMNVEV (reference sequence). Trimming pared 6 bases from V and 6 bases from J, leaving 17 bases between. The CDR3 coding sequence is TGTGCCAGCAGATCCCTCTCGGGGAGGGATGGCTACACCTTC. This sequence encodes CASRSLSGRDGYTF.

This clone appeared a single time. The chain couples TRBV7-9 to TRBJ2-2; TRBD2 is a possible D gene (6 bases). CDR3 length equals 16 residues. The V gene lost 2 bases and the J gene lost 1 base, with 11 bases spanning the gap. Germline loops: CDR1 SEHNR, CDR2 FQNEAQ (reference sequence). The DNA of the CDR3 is TGTGCCAGCAGCTTATTTCGAGCGGGGAACACCGGGGAGCTGTTTTTT. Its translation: CASSLFRAGNTGELFF.

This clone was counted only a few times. The chain's CDR3 is CASRARGQGVSEQFF. The CDR3 region has the DNA TGTGCCAGCAGGGCCCGGGGACAGGGGGTGAGTGAGCAGTTCTTC. The chain links TRBV2 to TRBJ2-1; the match to TRBD1 covers 11 bases. Germline CDR1 and CDR2: SNHLY and FYNNEI. The CDR3 has 15 residues. V lost 6 bases to trimming and J lost 9 bases; unmatched junction nucleotides: 10.

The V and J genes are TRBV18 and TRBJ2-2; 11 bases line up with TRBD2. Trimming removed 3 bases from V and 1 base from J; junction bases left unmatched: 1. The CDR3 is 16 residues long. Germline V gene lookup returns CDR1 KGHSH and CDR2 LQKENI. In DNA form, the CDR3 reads TGTGCCAGCTCACCGACTAGCGGGAAGAACACCGGGGAGCTGTTTTTT. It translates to CASSPTSGKNTGELFF.

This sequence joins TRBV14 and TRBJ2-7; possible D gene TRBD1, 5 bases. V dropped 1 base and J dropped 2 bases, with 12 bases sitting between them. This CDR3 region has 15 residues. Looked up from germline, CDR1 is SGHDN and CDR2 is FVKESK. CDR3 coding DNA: TGTGCCAGCAGCCAAGGGTTAGGGGCCACCTACGAGCAGTACTTC. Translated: CASSQGLGATYEQYF.

This chain's CDR3 is CATTDPGTGAYEQYF. CDR3 DNA: TGTGCCACCACCGACCCCGGGACAGGTGCCTACGAGCAGTACTTC. The chain is built from TRBV6-1 and TRBJ2-7; TRBD1 aligns across 8 bases. This CDR3 has 15 residues. The germline CDR1 and CDR2 sequences are MNHNS and SASEGT. Germline trimming cut 10 bases from V and 2 bases from J; bases unmatched to any gene: 13.

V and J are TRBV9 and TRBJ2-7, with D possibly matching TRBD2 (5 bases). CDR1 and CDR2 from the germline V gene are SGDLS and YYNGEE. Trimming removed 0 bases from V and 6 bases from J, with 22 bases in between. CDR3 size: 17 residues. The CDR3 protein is CASSVGSGGLPRPEQYF. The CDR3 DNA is TGTGCCAGCAGCGTAGGGAGTGGAGGACTCCCCCGTCCCGAGCAGTACTTC.

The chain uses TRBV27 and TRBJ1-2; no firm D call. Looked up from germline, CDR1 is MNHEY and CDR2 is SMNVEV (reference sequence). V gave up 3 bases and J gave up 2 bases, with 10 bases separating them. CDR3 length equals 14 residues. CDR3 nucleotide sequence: TGTGCCAGCAGTTTGCGCCGGGAGAACTATGGCTACACCTTC. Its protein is CASSLRRENYGYTF.

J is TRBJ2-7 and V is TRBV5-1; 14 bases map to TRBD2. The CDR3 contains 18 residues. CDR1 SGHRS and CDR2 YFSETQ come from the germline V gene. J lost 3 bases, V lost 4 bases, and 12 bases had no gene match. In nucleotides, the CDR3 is TGCGCCAGCAGCGAGGCGTCGACTAGCGGGAGGGATTTCTACGAGCAGTACTTC. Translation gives CASSEASTSGRDFYEQYF.

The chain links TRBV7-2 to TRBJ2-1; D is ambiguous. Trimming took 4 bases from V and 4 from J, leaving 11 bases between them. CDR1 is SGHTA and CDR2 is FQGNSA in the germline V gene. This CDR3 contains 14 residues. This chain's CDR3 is CASSSHHLYNEQFF. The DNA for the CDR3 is TGTGCCAGCAGCTCCCACCACCTATACAATGAGCAGTTCTTC.

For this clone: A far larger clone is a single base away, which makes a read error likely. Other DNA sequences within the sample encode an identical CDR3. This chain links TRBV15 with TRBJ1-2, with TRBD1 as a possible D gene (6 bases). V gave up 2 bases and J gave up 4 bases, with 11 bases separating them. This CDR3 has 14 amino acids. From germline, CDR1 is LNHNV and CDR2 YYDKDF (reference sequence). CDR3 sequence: CATSRQGSVYGYTF. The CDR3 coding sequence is TGTGCCACCAGCAGACAGGGGAGTGTCTATGGCTACACCTTC.